The clone carrying this T cell receptor beta chain appeared once. This entry is derived from a study of cytotoxic CD8 clonotypes in ibrutinib-treated CLL. The assay was immunoSEQ multiplex PCR, and TCRdb's table has in-frame clones only and misses some. Among over 65,000 clones listed, about 76% were seen once. V shed 4 bases and J shed 0 bases, with 14 bases lying between them. Per the germline V gene, CDR1 is MNHEY and CDR2 is SMNVEV (reference sequence). The CDR3 contains 16 residues. The sequence was collected from a human donor with chronic lymphocytic leukemia. This sample comprised PBMCs, obtained after 12 months of ibrutinib treatment. The J gene is TRBJ2-3, the V gene TRBV27; D may be TRBD1 (6 bases). The CDR3 region has the DNA TGTGCCAGCAGTTGGGGTGGGGGCCCTAGCACAGATACGCAGTATTTT. Its translation is CASSWGGGPSTDTQYF.